These 20 T cell receptor beta chains came from one sample sequenced in a study of T-cell reconstitution after alpha-beta-depleted transplantation in children. The authors prepared the TCRbeta library with unique molecular identifiers. TCRdb re-analysed the PCR reads in MiXCR, keeping a single row per CDR3 protein. This table has about 610,000 distinct CDR3 sequences, more than 9% appearing once. The sequencing used PBMCs from the stem cell graft donor, collected from the stem cell graft. These receptors came from a human donor who donated a stem cell graft to a child with acute myeloid leukemia.

This clonotype was picked up one time. This chain connects TRBV19 to TRBJ2-3; 11 nucleotides line up with TRBD2. The trim removed 6 bases at V and 6 bases at J, leaving 14 bases unmatched. The length of the CDR3 is 17 residues. Germline V lookup: CDR1 LNHDA, CDR2 SQIVND (reference sequence). CDR3 in amino acids: CASSVLPTSGIPDTQYF. The CDR3 DNA reads TGTGCCAGTAGCGTATTGCCGACTAGCGGGATCCCGGATACGCAGTATTTT.

V gene TRBV29-1 combines with J gene TRBJ2-3; 10 bases fit TRBD2. This CDR3 has 14 residues. With 2 bases clipped from V and 7 bases from J, the junction kept 6 bases outside the gene matches. In germline, CDR1 is SQVTM, CDR2 ANQGSEA. For the CDR3, the DNA is TGCAGCGTTGAAATAGCGGGAGGTTCAAATACGCAGTATTTT. Translated: CSVEIAGGSNTQYF.

This clonotype turned up a few times. The J gene is TRBJ2-7, the V gene TRBV12-3 or TRBV12-4, with D possibly TRBD2 on 5 matching bases. The CDR3 runs 14 residues. Trimming cost V 1 base and J 6 bases, with 13 bases left between them. DNA for the CDR3: TGTGCCAGCAGTTTAGGCTCCGGGCTAGCCGAGCAGTACTTC. Its protein is CASSLGSGLAEQYF.

This clonotype was counted many times. This chain uses TRBV12-3 or TRBV12-4 with TRBJ2-1; D remains ambiguous. The V end lost 4 bases, the J end lost 7 bases, and 14 bases lay between the germline ends. The CDR3 covers 14 residues. As DNA, the CDR3 is TGTGCCAGCAGTTCCGGGCTGGCATGGAATGAGCAGTTCTTC. Protein product: CASSSGLAWNEQFF.

The rearrangement joins TRBV12-3 or TRBV12-4 to TRBJ2-1; 8 bases match TRBD1. V lost 3 bases, J lost 1 base, and 14 bases stayed unmatched. The CDR3 covers 19 residues. The CDR3 region is CASSLDPGTGLASYNEQFF. CDR3 bases: TGTGCCAGCAGTTTGGATCCCGGGACAGGTTTGGCTTCCTACAATGAGCAGTTCTTC.

The genes are TRBV29-1 and TRBJ1-2, with TRBD1 matching over 10 bases. From germline, CDR1 is SQVTM and CDR2 ANQGSEA. Germline trimming cut 6 bases from V and 7 bases from J; bases unmatched to any gene: 8. The CDR3 covers 13 residues. CDR3 bases: TGCAGCGTGCACCGGGACAGGGGTGGTGGCTACACCTTC. Its translation: CSVHRDRGGGYTF.

V gene TRBV7-8 combines with J gene TRBJ1-4; D not certain. Trimming shortened V by 1 base and J by 8 bases, and 11 bases separated the two germline ends. This CDR3 has 14 amino acids. Germline CDR1 SGHVS, CDR2 FQNEAQ. The DNA for the CDR3 is TGTGCCAGCAGCTTAGTACAGATCGGGGAAAAACTGTTTTTT. It is translated as CASSLVQIGEKLFF.

This clonotype came up a few times. This sequence joins TRBV20-1 and TRBJ2-7; no clear D. This CDR3 has 18 residues. V shed 0 bases and J shed 0 bases, with 21 bases lying between them. CDR1 and CDR2 (germline): DFQATT, SNEGSKA (reference sequence). The CDR3 nucleotides are TGCAGTGCTAGAGATCGCCTCGTTAGGAGACAATTCTCCTACGAGCAGTACTTC. Its protein is CSARDRLVRRQFSYEQYF.

This clonotype came up a few times. Here the CDR3 DNA reads TGTGCCAGCTCACCGGGGACAGGGGCCGAAAAACTGTTTTTT. Translated, it gives CASSPGTGAEKLFF. The V call is TRBV18, the J call TRBJ1-4; TRBD1 aligns across 10 bases. CDR1 is KGHSH, CDR2 LQKENI, per germline. This CDR3 is built from 14 residues. Losses at the gene ends were 3 bases for V and 8 bases for J; bases not matched to a gene: 3.

This clonotype has a count of ten or more. V gene TRBV5-1 combines with J gene TRBJ1-1; possible D gene TRBD1, 5 bases. V was cut by 0 bases and J by 5 bases, with 14 bases left in between. CDR3 size: 15 residues. Germline-derived CDR1 and CDR2 are SGHRS and YFSETQ. The DNA of the CDR3 is TGCGCCAGCAGCTTGGCCTCAGGGAGCGGGACTGAAGCTTTCTTT. This gives the protein CASSLASGSGTEAFF.

In this sample, this clonotype turned up a few times. V is TRBV20-1 and J is TRBJ2-2; TRBD1 might be the D (6 bases). With 6 bases removed from V and 3 bases from J, the gap between germline ends came to 20 bases. The CDR3 spans 16 residues. From germline, CDR1 is DFQATT and CDR2 SNEGSKA (reference sequence). This chain's CDR3 is CSASQPGHTHTGELFF. The CDR3 DNA is TGCAGTGCCTCTCAACCGGGACATACTCACACCGGGGAGCTGTTTTTT.

In this sample, this clonotype turned up once. The CDR3 bases are TGTGCCTGGAGTGTACTACTAGCGGTTTTAAACAATGAGCAGTTCTTC. Its translation: CAWSVLLAVLNNEQFF. The chain couples TRBV30 to TRBJ2-1; TRBD2 agrees at 8 bases. V was pared by 0 bases and J by 5 bases, with 9 bases of the junction left unmatched. Germline V gives CDR1 GTSNPN, CDR2 SVGIG (reference sequence). CDR3 length: 16 residues.

This clonotype has more than one count but fewer than ten. The chain employs TRBV6-5 and TRBJ1-5; D remains unclear. This CDR3 has 16 amino acids. In germline, CDR1 is MNHEY, CDR2 SVGAGI. Trimming took 6 bases from V and 3 from J, leaving 18 bases between them. CDR3: CASRSTRYSSNQPQHF. DNA of the CDR3: TGTGCCAGCAGGTCGACACGTTATTCGTCCAATCAGCCCCAGCATTTT.

The chain links TRBV28 to TRBJ1-2; the match to TRBD1 covers 9 bases. After removal of 6 bases from V and 6 bases from J, the junction contained 11 bases not matched to a gene. CDR1 MDHEN and CDR2 SYDVKM come from the germline V gene. The CDR3 loop spans 15 amino acids. The CDR3 region is CASRTGGTGKNGYTF. DNA for the CDR3: TGTGCCAGCAGGACAGGCGGGACAGGGAAGAATGGCTACACCTTC.

This clonotype was detected ten times or more. This chain connects TRBV4-3 to TRBJ2-6; unclear D gene. V was trimmed by 3 bases and J by 2 bases, leaving 5 bases between them. Germline CDR1 is LGHNA and CDR2 is YSLEER. This CDR3 comprises 14 residues. This CDR3 is CASSQDPGANVLTF. The DNA of the CDR3 is TGCGCCAGCAGCCAGGATCCTGGGGCCAACGTCCTGACTTTC.

In this sample, this clonotype turned up a few times. The CDR3 here is CATSSLSNEQFF. In DNA form, the CDR3 reads TGTGCCACATCTAGTCTTAGTAATGAGCAGTTCTTC. The chain recombines TRBV6-2 or TRBV6-3 with TRBJ2-1; no definite D call. This CDR3 spans 12 amino acids. V lost 10 bases and J 7 bases, leaving 14 bases between the germline ends. From germline, CDR1 is MNHEY and CDR2 SVGEGT.

This clonotype was counted a few times. This rearrangement joins TRBV5-1 to TRBJ2-5, with 9 bases lining up with TRBD2. The V and J ends lost 4 bases and 5 bases, in that order; junction bases with no gene match: 3. The CDR3 consists of 13 residues. Germline assignment: CDR1 SGHRS and CDR2 YFSETQ. The CDR3 DNA reads as TGCGCCAGCAGCATTAGCGGGAGTGAGACCCAGTACTTC. Amino acids: CASSISGSETQYF. Supplemented by reference TRBV5-1 and TRBJ2-5, the full variable domain reads KAGVTQTPRYLIKTRGQQVTLSCSPISGHRSVSWYQQTPGQGLQFLFEYFSETQRNKGNFPGRFSGRQFSNSRSEMNVSTLELGDSALYLCASSISGSETQYFGPGTRLLVL.

The sample holds many counts of this clonotype. The rearrangement joins TRBV24-1 to TRBJ2-5; possibly TRBD1 or TRBD2 for D (6 bases each). Germline CDR1 KGHDR, CDR2 SFDVKD. The CDR3 is 14 residues long. V shed 4 bases and J shed 5 bases, with 13 bases lying between them. CDR3 protein: CATSDPGGGETQYF. In DNA form, the CDR3 reads TGTGCCACCAGTGACCCCGGGGGCGGGGAGACCCAGTACTTC.

This clonotype was counted between two and nine times. V is TRBV20-1 and J is TRBJ1-6, with a weak D call TRBD1 (6 bases). Trimming left V 0 bases short and J 0 bases short, with 12 bases between. The CDR3 sequence is 17 residues long. The germline V gene has CDR1 DFQATT and CDR2 SNEGSKA (reference sequence). In DNA, the CDR3 is TGCAGTGCTAGAGATATGCGACAGGACTCCTATAATTCACCCCTCCACTTT. Residues: CSARDMRQDSYNSPLHF.

This chain joins TRBV11-2 and TRBJ2-7; 7 bases are a match to TRBD1. Germline V gene sequence: CDR1 SGHAT, CDR2 FQNNGV. CDR3 size: 15 residues. The V and J ends lost 5 bases and 6 bases, in that order; junction bases with no gene match: 13. CDR3 region: CASSPRQGDSVEQYF. The CDR3 bases are TGTGCCAGCAGCCCCCGACAGGGTGACAGTGTCGAGCAGTACTTC.